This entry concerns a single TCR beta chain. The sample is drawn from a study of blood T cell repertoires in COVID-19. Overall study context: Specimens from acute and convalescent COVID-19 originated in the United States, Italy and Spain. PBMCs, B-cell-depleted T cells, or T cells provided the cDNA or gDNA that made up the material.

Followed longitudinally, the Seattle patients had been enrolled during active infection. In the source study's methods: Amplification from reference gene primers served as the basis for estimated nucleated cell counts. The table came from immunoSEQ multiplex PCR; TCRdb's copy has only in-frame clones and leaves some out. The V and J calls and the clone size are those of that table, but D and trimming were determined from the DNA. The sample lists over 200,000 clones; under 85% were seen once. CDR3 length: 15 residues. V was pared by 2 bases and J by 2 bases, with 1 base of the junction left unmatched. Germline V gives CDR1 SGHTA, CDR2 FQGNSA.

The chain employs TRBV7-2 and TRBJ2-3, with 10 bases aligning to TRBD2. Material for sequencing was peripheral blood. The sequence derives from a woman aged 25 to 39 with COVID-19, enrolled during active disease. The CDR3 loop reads CASSLSGGVTDTQYF. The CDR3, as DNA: TGTGCCAGCAGCTTAAGCGGGGGGGTCACAGATACGCAGTATTTT.